This TCR beta chain was sequenced in a study of cytomegalovirus exposure and HLA in healthy donors (dated by TCRdb to 2017 to 2019). Regarding the research as a whole: According to an earlier analysis of 550 to 700 of the donors, 200 million or so T cells yielded 117 million unique TCR beta sequences and 276 Gb of sequence data. Donor age, sex, ethnicity and CMV serostatus were collected together with the repertoire data. All discovery cohort repertoires had been generated on a single sequencing platform. The number of donors typed differed by locus, with 629-630 for A, B, C, DRB1 and DQB1, roughly 520 for DQA1, some 570 for DPA1, and some 440 for DPB1. The study aimed to test whether signatures of past pathogen exposure could be identified by cataloging public T cell receptors. A later analysis re-analyzed previously published TCR beta repertoires from hundreds of donors and added high-resolution HLA genotyping to study TCR occurrence patterns. An earlier analysis of about 600 of the donors used high-throughput TCR beta sequencing to judge whether each TCR beta V gene segment behaved as functional or pseudogenic. The study profiled the T cell repertoires of fewer than 850 subjects by immunosequencing and related them to cytomegalovirus serostatus. To predict cytomegalovirus infection status, the study combined high-throughput TCR immunosequencing, statistical association of individual TCRs with disease status, and machine learning. HLA typing included class I and class II loci at four-digit resolution. Of the roughly 400 genotyped donors, about 80% fell in the genetic ancestry cluster associated with self-reported Caucasian donors. A separate validation cohort of roughly 120 different subjects was used in addition to the approximately 700-subject first cohort. In a later genetic analysis, genome-wide SNP genotypes for about 55% of the roughly 700 donors were used, and that subset was treated as a discovery cohort. Because of strong linkage in the cohort, five DR-DQ haplotypes were treated as single units for association and clustering. An early release that covered several hundred HLA-typed donors contained 250 to 350 gigabases of sequencing data and around 80 million unique TCR sequences. Among roughly 400 genotyped donors of the cohort, an average of around 220,000 unique TCR beta nucleotide sequences was sequenced per donor, of which about 20% were non-productive. Rather than drawing on any new phenotypic data, the later analysis identified candidate immune exposures from TCR beta sequences and the way those sequences occurred across donors.

Library creation used the immunoSEQ multiplex PCR assay. The multiplex PCR relied on a mix of 60 forward primers for TCR Vbeta segments and 13 reverse primers for TCR Jbeta segments. The CDR3 region of rearranged TCR beta genes was amplified from genomic DNA with a multiplex PCR assay. The Illumina HiSeq System was used to sequence the amplified TCR beta libraries as 87-base-pair reads. Per the source publication's procedure: In a later analysis, some 80 million unique TCR beta chains were counted across the 500 to 700 repertoires, and around 10 million of these chains were shared by at least two donors. Raw reads were error-corrected and collapsed into unique sequences by a nearest-neighbor algorithm in which closely related sequences were merged to remove PCR and sequencing errors. To assign V, D and J gene segments, CDR3 sequences were aligned to IMGT reference sequences. For a sequence to be retained, a match of at least six nucleotides was required to both a V gene segment and a J gene segment. A rearrangement counted as productive if the CDR3 had no stop codons and remained in frame with V and J, and every other rearrangement counted as non-productive. CDR3 was defined according to IMGT convention as the region running from the second conserved V-encoded cysteine to the conserved J-encoded phenylalanine. The earlier analysis of about 610 of the donors excluded any sequence lacking an unambiguous match to a single V gene segment. An earlier analysis of a few hundred of the donors called V segments functional above 56.7% productive rearrangements and segregating when the between-donor standard deviation exceeded 5%. A statistical classification framework was built for diagnosing cytomegalovirus status from the catalog of TCR beta chain sequences. V and J gene assignment, in a later analysis, came from comparing TCR nucleotide sequences with IMGT/GENE-DB human TR gene sequences. A later analysis assigned CDR3 sequences and most-parsimonious VDJ recombination scenarios with the TCRdist pipeline. In a later analysis, each TCR beta chain was defined by its CDR3 amino acid sequence together with its V-gene family, and reads without a unique V-gene family were excluded. As a way to deal with suspected cross-contamination and a sequencing artifact, a later analysis dropped 450 to 600 nucleotide sequences that were highly shared and had low generation probability. In a later analysis, a clonal expansion index for each public chain was calculated from normalized within-repertoire ranks of inferred template counts. Generation probabilities in a later analysis came from a VDJ recombination model fitted to out-of-frame rearrangements, and those results were checked against IGoR. In a later analysis, hypergeometric tests were used to score TCR-TCR, TCR-HLA and TCR-CMV co-occurrence, with a repertoire-size bias correction applied to TCR pairs. To estimate false discovery rates, a later analysis permuted the HLA or CMV assignments 20 times. In a later analysis, co-occurring TCRs were grouped with DBSCAN, and TCRdist sequence similarity was added when clustering was performed within HLA-allele-positive subsets. For co-occurrence clustering, repertoires with fewer than 30,000 or more than 120,000 public chains were excluded, along with roughly five repertoires with anomalous nucleotide sharing. Held by TCRdb, this immuneACCESS table contains in-frame sequences only and omits some clones. Under half of the omission traces to an unresolved V gene where checked; the cause of the rest is unknown. That table furnishes V, J and clone size, whereas the DNA furnished D and trimming. The sample yields roughly 280,000 clones; around two thirds were counted once. About 2.2% of the sample belongs to the ten largest clones.

General conclusions and limits of the study: The cohort was sequenced for TCR beta chains only, and without alpha or paired-chain data the features that could be detected were limited. Presence/absence analyses assumed roughly uniform sequencing depth across donors, an assumption that may not hold. A cluster of highly shared sequence variants was judged likely to represent a technical artifact of the sequencing pipeline. Linkage disequilibrium might explain the correlated functional status among segregating V segments, but an unknown experimental factor could not be excluded. V-gene and J-gene trimming of TCR beta chains was associated with a missense DCLRE1C variant in a later genetic analysis, and the association was replicated in an independent cohort. Specific HLA alleles were associated with 15,000 to 20,000 TCR beta sequences at a false discovery rate of 0.05 in a later analysis. Across donors, most TCR sequences were observed very rarely, whereas some public TCRs were present in many individuals. The authors suggested that the approach could potentially be generalized to other disease states and immunological phenotypes. In vitro tests confirmed that a few of the cytomegalovirus-associated TCR beta chains recognize cytomegalovirus antigens. A further reported finding was that TCR beta sequences accurately predicted the HLA-A and HLA-B alleles for most subjects in the first cohort. A total of some 180 TCR beta chains were listed by the study as associated with cytomegalovirus. According to a later analysis, most CMV-associated TCR beta chains appeared to be HLA-restricted, and the HLA associations seemed to be driven largely by CMV exposure. Because counts were too low, roughly 17 rarely observed V segments, including chromosome 9 orphons, were left out of the earlier analysis of some 600 of the donors. According to a later analysis, TCR association rates differed among HLA loci, with DRB1 alleles showing the most associated TCRs and HLA-C alleles showing the fewest. When HLA alleles, especially DR and DQ, strongly co-occurred, attributing TCR associations to individual alleles was difficult. A later genetic analysis reported fewer N-insertions in productive TCRs among donors in an Asian-associated ancestry cluster than the roughly 640-donor mean. An earlier analysis of 450 to 750 of the donors showed that most TCR beta V segments appeared in productive rearrangements either about 87% or about 30% of the time, which broadly matched IMGT annotations. In a later analysis, several top co-occurrence clusters were reported to appear linked to parvovirus B19, influenza, CMV and Epstein-Barr virus. A later analysis found that HLA-associated TCR beta chains were more clonally expanded and had lower generation probabilities than equally common non-associated chains. CMV serostatus was the only immune exposure information available for the cohort. Some IMGT-functional V segments, including TRBV6-2 and TRBV6-3, could not be told apart with the 87-base-pair reads, so those segments were excluded. HLA typing was unavailable for some donors at each locus, so association tests used only the typed subset. The classifier was reported to diagnose cytomegalovirus status with high specificity and sensitivity in both the original cohort and the validation cohort.

Counted from cysteine to phenylalanine, this CDR3 has 15 amino acids. The kept DNA is CDR3 alone, 45 bases in frame from the first base. The germline V gene provides CDR1 MNHEY and CDR2 SVGAGI. Trimming removed 5 bases from V and 1 base from J; the gene matches leave 4 bases unexplained. As concerns this clone: Its antigen is not yet known. No base quality information exists; no much larger clone differs at one position.

The cohort comprised under 700 healthy bone marrow donors. All cohort members were sampled while nominally healthy, although unrecorded immune exposures were likely present. The donor tested CMV seronegative and was one of the 352 seronegative cohort members. Every donor gave a peripheral blood sample, and the peripheral blood mononuclear cells from that sample were used for TCR beta sequencing. The Qiagen DNeasy Blood Extraction Kit was used to extract genomic DNA from the blood cell samples. The sequence was obtained from a female donor in good health and CMV-seronegative. The chain employs TRBV6-5 and TRBJ1-5, with 8 middle bases fitting TRBD1. The sequenced material came from PBMCs. This receptor has the CDR3 CASSAGQGSNQPQHF. The bases read TGTGCCAGCAGTGCCGGACAGGGAAGCAATCAGCCCCAGCATTTT.